This T cell receptor (beta chain) came from a study of monozygotic twins with inflammatory bowel disease. Study observations and caveats: The analysis failed to separate different T cell subtypes. Repertoire similarity matched across concordant and discordant twins, perhaps owing to limited power.

This CDR3 comprises 15 residues. Germline V gives CDR1 SGHTA, CDR2 FQGNSA. With regard to this clonotype: The antigen is undetermined.

TCRdb reworked the 5' RACE reads into one entry per CDR3 protein, no DNA. This sample's clone table lists some 330,000 distinct CDR3 sequences. This clonotype was sampled from a human donor with ulcerative colitis or Crohn's disease, or a healthy co-twin of an affected twin (not recorded which). What was sequenced was blood. The chain employs TRBV7-2 and TRBJ1-5; TCRdb's D call of TRBD1 is untestable without DNA. The CDR3 here is CASSLADRRNQPQHF.